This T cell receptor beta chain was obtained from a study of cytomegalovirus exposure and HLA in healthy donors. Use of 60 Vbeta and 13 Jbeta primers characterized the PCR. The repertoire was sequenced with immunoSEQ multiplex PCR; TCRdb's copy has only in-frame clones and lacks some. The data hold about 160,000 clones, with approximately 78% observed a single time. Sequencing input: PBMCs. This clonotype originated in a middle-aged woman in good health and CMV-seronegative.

The chain's CDR3 is CASSLLRGAMNTEAFF. The CDR3 region has the DNA TGTGCCAGCAGTCTACTCAGGGGGGCAATGAACACTGAAGCTTTCTTT. The genes are TRBV27 and TRBJ1-1; 7 bases are shared with TRBD1. After removal of 5 bases from V and 0 bases from J, the junction contained 9 bases not matched to a gene. The length of the CDR3 is 16 residues. Germline loops: CDR1 MNHEY, CDR2 SMNVEV (reference sequence).